Following are 32 T cell receptor beta chains from one sample sequenced in a study of cytomegalovirus exposure and HLA in healthy donors. The primer mix had 60 Vbeta and 13 Jbeta primers. Profiling relied on immunoSEQ multiplex PCR, and the TCRdb table lists in-frame clones only, not all of them. Here the sample spans 90,000 to 140,000 clones, over 75% being singletons. Sample: PBMCs. These receptors all stem from a man younger than 40 in good health and CMV-seropositive.

The rearrangement uses TRBV5-1 and TRBJ2-5, with D possibly being TRBD2 (7 bases). Germline CDR1 is SGHRS and CDR2 is YFSETQ. With 5 bases removed from V and 3 bases from J, the gap between germline ends came to 17 bases. This CDR3 has 15 amino acids. The CDR3 loop reads CASSPGGPGKETQYF. In DNA form, the CDR3 reads TGCGCCAGCAGTCCCGGGGGGCCCGGCAAAGAGACCCAGTACTTC.

V is TRBV30 and J is TRBJ2-5; a weak D match, TRBD1 (6 bases). The end of the DNA is better explained by TRBJ2-7, so the J call may be wrong. This CDR3 is built from 12 residues. CDR1 is GTSNPN, CDR2 SVGIG, per germline (reference sequence). This CDR3 reads CAWNRQDDEQYF. Written as DNA, the CDR3 is TGTGCCTGGAACCGACAGGACGACGAGCAGTACTTC.

The chain carries TRBV6-1 and TRBJ2-5; D possibly corresponds to TRBD1 (5 bases). The DNA matches TRBJ2-7 better at its end, which makes the J call doubtful. The CDR3 extends over 15 amino acids. Germline V gene data show CDR1 as MNHNS and CDR2 as SASEGT. In DNA, the CDR3 is TGTGCCAGCTTTAGAGACAGCAGGGTAGGCCACGAGCAGTACTTC. Its protein is CASFRDSRVGHEQYF.

The chain uses TRBV7-9 and TRBJ2-7; TRBD1 agrees at 10 bases. This CDR3 spans 15 amino acids. The germline gives CDR1 SEHNR, CDR2 FQNEAQ (reference sequence). The trim removed 4 bases at V and 6 bases at J, leaving 9 bases unmatched. CDR3 in DNA: TGTGCCAGCAGCTCAACGAGGGACAGGGGCCCCGAGCAGTACTTC. It yields the protein CASSSTRDRGPEQYF.

V and J are TRBV19 and TRBJ2-2, with 7 nucleotides matching TRBD1. Germline V gives CDR1 LNHDA, CDR2 SQIVND (reference sequence). This CDR3 is built from 15 residues. The V segment lost 4 bases and the J segment 1 base; nucleotides outside the gene matches: 3. For the CDR3, the DNA is TGTGCCAGTAGTAGACACAGGGGGAACACCGGGGAGCTGTTTTTT. Translated, it gives CASSRHRGNTGELFF.

This chain connects TRBV7-2 to TRBJ2-1; 8 nucleotides match TRBD2. The V and J ends lost 1 base and 6 bases, in that order; junction bases with no gene match: 11. The CDR3 runs 17 residues. Germline V gene lookup returns CDR1 SGHTA and CDR2 FQGNSA. The CDR3 loop is CASSLVGGGRQGNEQFF. CDR3 DNA sequence: TGTGCCAGCAGCTTAGTGGGCGGGGGGCGGCAGGGCAATGAGCAGTTCTTC.

This rearrangement joins TRBV5-1 to TRBJ2-5; TRBD1 agrees at 10 bases. Germline V gene lookup returns CDR1 SGHRS and CDR2 YFSETQ. This CDR3 comprises 18 residues. The junction had 13 bases not matched to a gene; V was cut back by 5 bases and J by 0 bases. The CDR3 here is CASRYADRGLLYQETQYF. The CDR3 DNA follows: TGCGCCAGCAGGTATGCCGACAGGGGGCTCTTGTACCAAGAGACCCAGTACTTC.

This chain joins TRBV5-6 and TRBJ1-6; D gene ambiguous. The CDR3 sequence is 16 residues long. Per the germline V gene, CDR1 is SGHDT and CDR2 is YYEEEE. Trimming removed 6 bases from V and 0 bases from J, with 13 bases in between. CDR3: CASTTGMSSYNSPLHF. The CDR3 DNA follows: TGTGCCAGCACCACGGGAATGAGCTCCTATAATTCACCCCTCCACTTT.

The chain links TRBV14 to TRBJ2-7, with 9 bases aligning to TRBD1. The CDR3 runs 15 residues. The ends lost 3 bases at V and 2 bases at J; junction bases unmatched: 5. Germline V gene data show CDR1 as SGHDN and CDR2 as FVKESK. CDR3 nucleotides: TGTGCCAGCAGCCAGACAGGGGGGGGTACCTACGAGCAGTACTTC. This codes for CASSQTGGGTYEQYF.

This rearrangement joins TRBV7-2 to TRBJ2-3, with D perhaps TRBD1 (5 bases). The length of the CDR3 is 12 residues. In germline, CDR1 is SGHTA, CDR2 FQGNSA. The V end lost 5 bases, the J end lost 4 bases, and 7 bases lay between the germline ends. The DNA of the CDR3 is TGTGCCAGCAGCACCAGGGCAGATACGCAGTATTTT. Encoded protein: CASSTRADTQYF.

This clone was recorded once. The rearrangement joins TRBV2 to TRBJ1-5, with a tentative D call TRBD1 (5 bases). CDR1 and CDR2 (germline): SNHLY, FYNNEI. The V end lost 3 bases, the J end lost 4 bases, and 10 bases lay between the germline ends. CDR3 length: 14 amino acids. CDR3 in DNA: TGTGCCAGCAGTGAGACAGCAAGGAATCAGCCCCAGCATTTT. Amino acid sequence: CASSETARNQPQHF. Filled out from reference TRBV2 and TRBJ1-5, the complete variable domain reads EPEVTQTPSHQVTQMGQEVILRCVPISNHLYFYWYRQILGQKVEFLVSFYNNEISEKSEIFDDQFSVERPDGSNFTLKIRSTKLEDSAMYFCASSETARNQPQHFGDGTRLSIL.

This sequence joins TRBV19 and TRBJ2-1, with 10 bases aligning to TRBD1. Germline V gene data show CDR1 as LNHDA and CDR2 as SQIVND (reference sequence). Trimming removed 7 bases from V and 7 bases from J; junction bases left unmatched: 7. The CDR3 sequence is 14 residues long. CDR3 DNA sequence: TGTGCCAGTACAGACAGGGGGCCTAAAAATGAGCAGTTCTTC. Residues: CASTDRGPKNEQFF.

There are a few counts of this clone. V and J are TRBV27 and TRBJ2-3; D may be TRBD1 (7 bases). V was pared by 6 bases and J by 0 bases, with 10 bases between. Germline V gene sequence: CDR1 MNHEY, CDR2 SMNVEV (reference sequence). The CDR3 has 14 residues. The CDR3 sequence is CASRQGTSTDTQYF. The CDR3 DNA follows: TGTGCCAGCAGACAGGGGACTAGCACAGATACGCAGTATTTT.

The rearrangement joins TRBV28 to TRBJ1-4; D is perhaps TRBD1 (5 bases). This CDR3 has 14 amino acids. Per the germline V gene, CDR1 is MDHEN and CDR2 is SYDVKM. V was clipped by 5 bases and J by 8 bases, with 15 bases between them. The chain's CDR3 is CASSLGQWGEKLFF. CDR3 bases: TGTGCCAGCAGTCTCGGACAATGGGGCGAAAAACTGTTTTTT.

V usage is TRBV6-4 and J usage is TRBJ1-2, with TRBD1 identical over 7 bases. CDR3 length: 15 residues. Looked up from germline, CDR1 is MRHNA and CDR2 is SNTAGT. With 0 bases clipped from V and 5 bases from J, the junction kept 6 bases outside the gene matches. The CDR3 loop is CASSDSGGGKYGYTF. The CDR3 DNA reads as TGTGCCAGCAGTGACTCTGGAGGGGGCAAGTATGGCTACACCTTC.

This chain joins TRBV6-5 and TRBJ1-1; possibly TRBD1 for D (6 bases). The length of the CDR3 is 14 residues. The ends were cut back, 2 bases at V and 8 bases at J, with 15 bases in the middle. Germline CDR1 MNHEY, CDR2 SVGAGI. The chain's CDR3 is CASSYLSDSSEAFF. The DNA for the CDR3 is TGTGCCAGCAGTTACCTATCGGACAGCTCCGAAGCTTTCTTT.

The chain combines TRBV30 with TRBJ2-5; no reliable D call. CDR3 length: 12 amino acids. V lost 2 bases and J lost 5, with 9 bases in between. CDR1 GTSNPN and CDR2 SVGIG come from the germline V gene (reference sequence). The CDR3 DNA reads as TGTGCCTGGAGTCAGTTCTCGGAGACCCAGTACTTC. It specifies CAWSQFSETQYF.

The rearrangement uses TRBV29-1 and TRBJ1-1; D is ambiguous. The V and J ends lost 4 bases and 5 bases respectively, with 17 bases between them. This CDR3 region has 14 residues. Germline V gene lookup returns CDR1 SQVTM and CDR2 ANQGSEA. This chain's CDR3 is CSVAPDQRGTEAFF. The DNA of the CDR3 is TGCAGCGTTGCACCAGACCAACGGGGAACTGAAGCTTTCTTT.

The chain has TRBV4-3 and TRBJ2-7; 10 bases fit TRBD2. CDR1 LGHNA and CDR2 YSLEER come from the germline V gene. This CDR3 contains 14 residues. V was clipped by 0 bases and J by 7 bases; unmatched bases: 3. The chain's CDR3 is CASSQESTSGEQYF. The CDR3 nucleotides are TGCGCCAGCAGCCAAGAGTCGACTAGCGGGGAGCAGTACTTC.

CDR3 protein: CAISEVGGLETQYF. The CDR3 DNA reads TGTGCCATCAGTGAGGTGGGAGGGCTGGAGACCCAGTACTTC. The chain couples TRBV10-3 to TRBJ2-5; 7 bases map to TRBD2. The CDR3 totals 14 residues. The J segment lost 5 bases and the V segment lost 2 bases, leaving 5 bases of the junction unmatched. CDR1 ENHRY and CDR2 SYGVKD come from the germline V gene.

This clone has just a few counts. The chain carries TRBV29-1 and TRBJ1-2; unclear D gene. This CDR3 spans 13 amino acids. Germline CDR1 reads SQVTM; CDR2 reads ANQGSEA. Trimming pared 1 base from V and 5 bases from J, leaving 11 bases between. CDR3 nucleotide sequence: TGCAGCGTTGAAGGACACCCAACTTATGGCTACACCTTC. Encoded protein: CSVEGHPTYGYTF.

The V gene is TRBV19, the J gene TRBJ1-3; D is uncertain. This CDR3 spans 14 amino acids. With 8 bases removed from V and 0 bases from J, the gap between germline ends came to 11 bases. The germline CDR1 and CDR2 sequences are LNHDA and SQIVND (reference sequence). CDR3 loop: CASARWSSGNTIYF. CDR3 DNA: TGTGCCAGTGCTAGATGGAGCTCTGGAAACACCATATATTTT.

A few counts support this clone. This chain connects TRBV9 to TRBJ1-6, with no clear D. V lost 4 bases and J 10 bases, leaving 15 bases between the germline ends. This CDR3 contains 14 residues. Germline values: CDR1 SGDLS, CDR2 YYNGEE. The CDR3 is CASSPSGTGSPLHF. CDR3 nucleotides: TGTGCCAGCAGCCCTAGCGGAACGGGATCACCCCTCCACTTT.

V usage is TRBV5-1 and J usage is TRBJ1-6; 7 nucleotides align to TRBD1. Per germline, CDR1 SGHRS and CDR2 YFSETQ. The CDR3 runs 16 residues. V dropped 0 bases and J dropped 1; count of bases not matched to a gene: 1. The CDR3 nucleotides are TGCGCCAGCAGCTTGGCAGGGGGGTCCTATAATTCACCCCTCCACTTT. Amino acid sequence: CASSLAGGSYNSPLHF.

This clone was picked up a small number of times. The J gene is TRBJ2-3, the V gene TRBV5-4, with 7 nucleotides matching TRBD2. With V trimmed by 1 base and J by 6 bases, 8 bases remained unmatched. The CDR3 length is 15 residues. Per germline, CDR1 SGHNT and CDR2 YYREEE (reference sequence). In nucleotides, the CDR3 is TGTGCCAGCAGCTTGCTCACGGGGGGTTCGGATACGCAGTATTTT. This encodes CASSLLTGGSDTQYF.

The genes are TRBV14 and TRBJ1-1; 8 nucleotides line up with TRBD1. CDR3 length: 13 residues. CDR1 is SGHDN and CDR2 is FVKESK in the germline V gene. V lost 5 bases, J lost 6 bases, and 5 bases stayed unmatched. The CDR3 protein is CASSGDRLSEAFF. The CDR3 bases are TGTGCCAGCAGCGGGGACAGGCTATCTGAAGCTTTCTTT.

CDR3 DNA: TGCGCCAGCAGCCAAGACGGGGGGGCTAATGAAAAACTGTTTTTT. Translating gives CASSQDGGANEKLFF. The chain carries TRBV4-3 and TRBJ1-4, with D maybe TRBD1 (5 bases). The germline V and J ends were trimmed by 0 bases and 3 bases, with 8 bases remaining between them. Per the germline V gene, CDR1 is LGHNA and CDR2 is YSLEER. This CDR3 region has 15 residues.

This clone showed up just a few times. Other DNA sequences in this specimen translate into the identical CDR3. The V gene is TRBV18, the J gene TRBJ1-1; 8 bases map to TRBD1. Germline lookup yields CDR1 KGHSH and CDR2 LQKENI. This CDR3 has 13 residues. J gave up 1 base and V 6 bases, and 1 base lay outside the gene matches. CDR3 DNA: TGTGCCAGCTCGGGACAGGCGAACACTGAAGCTTTCTTT. Translation gives CASSGQANTEAFF.

The rearrangement links TRBV5-4 to TRBJ2-1; 8 bases agree with TRBD2. Germline V CDR1 and CDR2: SGHNT, YYREEE (reference sequence). Unmatched junction bases numbered 9, after V lost 5 bases and J lost 8 bases. The CDR3 runs to 14 residues. CDR3 sequence reads: CASRVGGGNHEQFF. The CDR3 DNA reads TGTGCCAGCAGGGTGGGCGGGGGGAACCATGAGCAGTTCTTC.

The chain is built from TRBV30 and TRBJ1-5, with TRBD1 identical over 8 bases. The germline CDR1 and CDR2 sequences are GTSNPN and SVGIG (reference sequence). J lost 4 bases, V lost 5 bases, and 7 bases had no gene match. CDR3 length: 14 amino acids. Written as DNA, the CDR3 is TGTGCCTGGTCTCTCGGGACAGGTAATCAGCCCCAGCATTTT. Translating it yields CAWSLGTGNQPQHF.

The V gene is TRBV4-1, the J gene TRBJ2-2; 7 bases are a match to TRBD2. The CDR3 consists of 16 residues. Trimming removed 0 bases from V and 6 bases from J; junction bases left unmatched: 7. CDR1 and CDR2 (germline): MGHRA, YSYEKL. CDR3: CASSQDTTSLAGELFF. The CDR3 DNA reads as TGCGCCAGCAGCCAAGATACGACTAGCCTAGCCGGGGAGCTGTTTTTT.

The J gene is TRBJ2-5, the V gene TRBV4-2; 10 positions agree with TRBD2. CDR3 length: 18 residues. V shed 4 bases and J 2 bases; nucleotides not matched to a gene: 13. Germline CDR1 and CDR2: LGHNA and YNFKEQ. The CDR3: CASSLRRAGGPGQETQYF. CDR3 nucleotide sequence: TGTGCCAGCAGCCTGAGACGAGCGGGGGGGCCAGGGCAAGAGACCCAGTACTTC.